This T cell receptor (beta chain) derives from a study of CD8 T cells in ankylosing spondylitis. The study, taken as a whole, reports: Reports of some motif variants in reactive arthritis synovial fluid and blood predate this one. A motif of seven or eight highly homologous TCR beta variants was seen as apparently characteristic of ankylosing spondylitis blood. Disease-linked clones proved CD8+ and comparatively uncommon in peripheral blood.

This clonotype was counted only a few times. What it recognizes is unknown. It was by quantitative 5'-RACE with molecular barcodes that TCR beta libraries were made. MiXCR was run by TCRdb on the 5' RACE reads, yielding one entry per CDR3 protein. Of 400,000 or so distinct CDR3 sequences listed, roughly 26% are singletons. CDR1 and CDR2 (germline): SGHRS, YFSETQ. V lost 0 bases to trimming and J lost 0 bases, with 4 bases between them. The CDR3 runs 15 residues. The rearrangement uses TRBV5-1 and TRBJ2-6; no definite D call. The sample was blood, either unsorted or a sorted T cell fraction (not recorded which). This receptor was identified in a male donor with ankylosing spondylitis. The CDR3 reads CASSLAPSGANVLTF. The CDR3 DNA is TGCGCCAGCAGCTTGGCGCCCTCTGGGGCCAACGTCCTGACTTTC.